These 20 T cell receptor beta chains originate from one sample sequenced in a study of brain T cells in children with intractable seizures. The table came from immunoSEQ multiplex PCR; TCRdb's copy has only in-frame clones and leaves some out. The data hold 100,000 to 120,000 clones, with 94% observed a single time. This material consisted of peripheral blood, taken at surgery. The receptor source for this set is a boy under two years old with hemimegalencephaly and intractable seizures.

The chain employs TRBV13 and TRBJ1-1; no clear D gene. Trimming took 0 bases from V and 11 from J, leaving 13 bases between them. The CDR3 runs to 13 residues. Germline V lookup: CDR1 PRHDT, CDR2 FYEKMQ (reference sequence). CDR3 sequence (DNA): TGTGCCAGCAGCTTAGGTAGTCAGCTAAATGCTTTCTTT. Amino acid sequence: CASSLGSQLNAFF.

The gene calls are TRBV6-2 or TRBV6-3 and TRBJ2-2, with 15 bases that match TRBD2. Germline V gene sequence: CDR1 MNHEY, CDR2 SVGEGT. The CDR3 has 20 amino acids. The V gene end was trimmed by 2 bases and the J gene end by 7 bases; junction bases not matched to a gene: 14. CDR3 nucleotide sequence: TGTGCCAGCAGTTACCCGAAAGTGGGACTAGCGGGAGGACGGTACGGGGAGCTGTTTTTT. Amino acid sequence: CASSYPKVGLAGGRYGELFF.

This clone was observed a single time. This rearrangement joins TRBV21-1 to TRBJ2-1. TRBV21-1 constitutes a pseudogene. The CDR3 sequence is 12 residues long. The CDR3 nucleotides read TGTGCCAGCAGCGCTGTTTACAATGAGCAGTTCTTC. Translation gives CASSAVYNEQFF.

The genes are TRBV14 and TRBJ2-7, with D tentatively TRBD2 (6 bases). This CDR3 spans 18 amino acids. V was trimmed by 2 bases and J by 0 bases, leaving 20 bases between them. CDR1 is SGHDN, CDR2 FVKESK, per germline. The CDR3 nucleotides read TGTGCCAGCAGCCAAACAAGGACTAACGATAAGAGCTCCTACGAGCAGTACTTC. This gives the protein CASSQTRTNDKSSYEQYF.

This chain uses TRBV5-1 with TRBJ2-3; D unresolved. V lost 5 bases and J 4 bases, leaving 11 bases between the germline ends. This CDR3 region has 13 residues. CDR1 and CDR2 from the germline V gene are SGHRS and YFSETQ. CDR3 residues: CASRAPVADTQYF. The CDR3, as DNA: TGCGCCAGCAGAGCTCCAGTAGCAGATACGCAGTATTTT.

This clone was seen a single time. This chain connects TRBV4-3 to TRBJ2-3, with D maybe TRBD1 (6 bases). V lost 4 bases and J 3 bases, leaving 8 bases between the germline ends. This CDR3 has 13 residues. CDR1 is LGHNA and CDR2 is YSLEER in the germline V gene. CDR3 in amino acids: CASSPQGTDTQYF. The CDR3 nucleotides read TGCGCCAGCAGCCCCCAGGGGACAGATACGCAGTATTTT.

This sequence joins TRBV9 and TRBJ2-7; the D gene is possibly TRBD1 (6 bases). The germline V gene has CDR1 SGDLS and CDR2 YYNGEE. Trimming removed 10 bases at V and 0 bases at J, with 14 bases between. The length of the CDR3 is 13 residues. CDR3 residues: CAFKPQGSYEQYF. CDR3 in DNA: TGTGCCTTCAAACCACAGGGCTCCTACGAGCAGTACTTC.

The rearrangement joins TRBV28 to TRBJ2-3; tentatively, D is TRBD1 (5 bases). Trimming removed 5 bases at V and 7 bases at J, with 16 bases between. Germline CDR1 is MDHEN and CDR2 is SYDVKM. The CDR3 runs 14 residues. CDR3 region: CASSPTATINTQYF. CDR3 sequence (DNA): TGTGCCAGCAGTCCGACAGCTACAATTAATACGCAGTATTTT.

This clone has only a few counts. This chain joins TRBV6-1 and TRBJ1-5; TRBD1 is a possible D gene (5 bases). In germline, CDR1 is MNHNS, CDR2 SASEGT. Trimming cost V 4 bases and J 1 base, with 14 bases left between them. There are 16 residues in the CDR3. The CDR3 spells CASSAQGLASNQPQHF. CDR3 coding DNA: TGTGCCAGCAGTGCTCAGGGACTTGCAAGCAATCAGCCCCAGCATTTT.

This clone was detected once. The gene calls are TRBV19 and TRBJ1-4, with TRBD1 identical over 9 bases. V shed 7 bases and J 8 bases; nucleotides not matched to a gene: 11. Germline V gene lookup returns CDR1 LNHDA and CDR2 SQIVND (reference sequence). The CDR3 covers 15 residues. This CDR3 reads CASTPGTGRREKLFF. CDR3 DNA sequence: TGTGCCAGTACCCCAGGGACAGGGAGGCGCGAAAAACTGTTTTTT.

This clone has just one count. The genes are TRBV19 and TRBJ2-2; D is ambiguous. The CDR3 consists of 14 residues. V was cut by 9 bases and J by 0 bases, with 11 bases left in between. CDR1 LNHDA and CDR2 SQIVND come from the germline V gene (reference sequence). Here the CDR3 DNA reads TGTGCCAGCGTGTCCAGATCGAACACCGGGGAGCTGTTTTTT. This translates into CASVSRSNTGELFF.

The chain's CDR3 is CASSVGSGRGTDTQYF. CDR3 bases: TGTGCCAGCAGCGTAGGGAGCGGGAGGGGCACAGATACGCAGTATTTT. The chain links TRBV9 to TRBJ2-3; 10 bases are shared with TRBD2. This CDR3 is built from 16 residues. Germline V gene lookup returns CDR1 SGDLS and CDR2 YYNGEE. Losses at the gene ends were 0 bases for V and 1 base for J; bases not matched to a gene: 2.

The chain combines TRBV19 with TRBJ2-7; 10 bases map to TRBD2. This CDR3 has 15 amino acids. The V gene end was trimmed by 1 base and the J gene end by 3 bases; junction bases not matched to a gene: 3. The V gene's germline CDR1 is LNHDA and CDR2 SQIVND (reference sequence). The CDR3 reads CASSIVPSGSYEQYF. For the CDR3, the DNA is TGTGCCAGTAGTATAGTCCCTAGCGGGAGCTACGAGCAGTACTTC.

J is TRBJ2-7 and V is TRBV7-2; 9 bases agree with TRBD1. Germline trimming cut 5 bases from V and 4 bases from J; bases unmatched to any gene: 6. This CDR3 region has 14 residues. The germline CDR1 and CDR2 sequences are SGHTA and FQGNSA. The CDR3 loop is CASSLRTGDYEQYF. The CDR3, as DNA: TGTGCCAGCAGCCTTCGGACAGGGGATTACGAGCAGTACTTC.

CDR3 amino acids: CASSLVPGTNSYNEQFF. The CDR3 coding sequence is TGTGCCAGCAGTTTGGTTCCCGGCACTAATTCCTACAATGAGCAGTTCTTC. The chain carries TRBV27 and TRBJ2-1; D call uncertain. The CDR3 consists of 17 residues. Germline CDR1 reads MNHEY; CDR2 reads SMNVEV (reference sequence). Trimming removed 3 bases at V and 1 base at J, with 16 bases between.

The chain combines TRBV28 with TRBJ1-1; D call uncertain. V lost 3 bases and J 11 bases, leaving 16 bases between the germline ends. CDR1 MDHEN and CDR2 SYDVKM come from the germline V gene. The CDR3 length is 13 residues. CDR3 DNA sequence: TGTGCCAGCAGTTTTCCAGGCCCTGGCGGGGCTTTCTTT. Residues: CASSFPGPGGAFF.

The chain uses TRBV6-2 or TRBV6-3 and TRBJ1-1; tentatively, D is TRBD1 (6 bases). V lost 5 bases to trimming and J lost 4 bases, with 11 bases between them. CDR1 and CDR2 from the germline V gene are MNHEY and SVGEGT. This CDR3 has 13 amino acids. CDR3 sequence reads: CASSLGGPTEAFF. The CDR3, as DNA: TGTGCCAGCAGTCTCGGGGGGCCCACTGAAGCTTTCTTT.

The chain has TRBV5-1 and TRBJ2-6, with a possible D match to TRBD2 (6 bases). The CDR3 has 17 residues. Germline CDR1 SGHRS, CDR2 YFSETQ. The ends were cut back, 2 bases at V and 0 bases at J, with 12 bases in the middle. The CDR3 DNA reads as TGCGCCAGCAGCTTCGGGGCGGGGAACTCTGGGGCCAACGTCCTGACTTTC. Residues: CASSFGAGNSGANVLTF.

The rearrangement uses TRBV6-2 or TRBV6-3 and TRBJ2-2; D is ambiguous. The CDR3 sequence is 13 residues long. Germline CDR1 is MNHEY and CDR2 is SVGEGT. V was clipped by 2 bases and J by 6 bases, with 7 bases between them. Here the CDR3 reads CASSYNVPGELFF. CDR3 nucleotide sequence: TGTGCCAGCAGTTACAACGTTCCCGGGGAGCTGTTTTTT.

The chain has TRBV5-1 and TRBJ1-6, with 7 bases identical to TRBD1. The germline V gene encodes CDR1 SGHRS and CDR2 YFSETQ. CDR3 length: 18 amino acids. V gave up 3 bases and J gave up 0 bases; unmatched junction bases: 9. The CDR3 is CASSSTQGPSSYNSPLHF. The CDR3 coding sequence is TGCGCCAGCAGCTCTACACAGGGGCCAAGCTCCTATAATTCACCCCTCCACTTT.